Here is one T cell receptor beta chain with its context. In the original processing: Amplifying reference gene primers gave estimates of nucleated cell counts. The data were produced by immunoSEQ multiplex PCR, yet TCRdb's version contains in-frame clones alone and is incomplete. The V and J calls and clone size are taken from that table; D and trimming were inferred from the DNA. The sample consists of some 90,000 clones, about 88% of them appearing once. The data originate from a study of blood T cell repertoires in COVID-19. Study overall: Specimens from acute and convalescent COVID-19 originated in the United States, Italy and Spain. T cells, B-cell-depleted T cells, or PBMCs supplied cDNA or gDNA.

The CDR3 extends over 15 amino acids. Germline lookup yields CDR1 SNHLY and CDR2 FYNNEI. Trimming took 5 bases from V and 0 from J, leaving 8 bases between them. The TCR originated in a man older than 75 with active or convalescent COVID-19. Sequenced: peripheral blood. This chain joins TRBV2 and TRBJ2-6, with D tentatively TRBD1 (5 bases). CDR3 loop: CASSRQHSGANVLTF. The DNA of the CDR3 is TGTGCCAGCAGTCGACAGCACTCTGGGGCCAACGTCCTGACTTTC.